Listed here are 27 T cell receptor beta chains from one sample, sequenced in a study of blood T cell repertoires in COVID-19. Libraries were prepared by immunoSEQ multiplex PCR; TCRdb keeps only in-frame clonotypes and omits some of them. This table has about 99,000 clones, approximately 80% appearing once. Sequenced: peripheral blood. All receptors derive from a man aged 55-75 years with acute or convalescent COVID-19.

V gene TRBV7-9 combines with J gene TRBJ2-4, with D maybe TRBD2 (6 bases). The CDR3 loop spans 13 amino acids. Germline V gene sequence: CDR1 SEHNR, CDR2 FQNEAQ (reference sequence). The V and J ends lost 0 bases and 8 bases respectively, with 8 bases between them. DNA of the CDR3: TGTGCCAGCAGCTTAGCAGGGGAGGACATTCAGTACTTC. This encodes CASSLAGEDIQYF.

The CDR3 DNA follows: TGTGCCAGCAGCCTACAAGGGGAGGGGGAAAAACTGTTTTTT. It specifies CASSLQGEGEKLFF. The chain is built from TRBV3-1 (or the pseudogene TRBV3-2) and TRBJ1-4; weak D call: TRBD1 (5 bases). Germline V gene sequence: CDR1 LGHDT, CDR2 YNNKEL (reference sequence). This CDR3 is 14 amino acids long. Trimming removed 4 bases from V and 8 bases from J, with 14 bases in between.

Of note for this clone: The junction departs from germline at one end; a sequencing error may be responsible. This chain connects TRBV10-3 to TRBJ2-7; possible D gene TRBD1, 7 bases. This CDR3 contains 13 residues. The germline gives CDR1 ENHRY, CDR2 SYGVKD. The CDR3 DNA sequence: TGTGCCATCAGTGAGTCGGGGGGACAGTCGACTTTCTTC. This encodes CAISESGGQSTFF.

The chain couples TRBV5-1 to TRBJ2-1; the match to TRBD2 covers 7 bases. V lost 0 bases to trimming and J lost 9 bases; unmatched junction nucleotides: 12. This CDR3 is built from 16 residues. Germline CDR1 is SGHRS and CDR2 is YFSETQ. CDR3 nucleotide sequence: TGCGCCAGCAGCTTGGCCGAGGGAGGGGCCGGGCGTGAGCAGTTCTTC. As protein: CASSLAEGGAGREQFF.

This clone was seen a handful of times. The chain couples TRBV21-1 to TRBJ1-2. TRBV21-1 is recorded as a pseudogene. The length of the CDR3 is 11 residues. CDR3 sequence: CASYRNYGYTF. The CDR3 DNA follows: TGTGCCAGCTATCGTAACTATGGCTACACCTTC.

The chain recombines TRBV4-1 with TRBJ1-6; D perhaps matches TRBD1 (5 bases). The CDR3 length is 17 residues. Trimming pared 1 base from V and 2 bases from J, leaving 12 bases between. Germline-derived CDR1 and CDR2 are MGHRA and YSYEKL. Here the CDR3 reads CASSQGQNEPYNSPLHF. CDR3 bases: TGCGCCAGCAGCCAAGGACAGAATGAACCCTATAATTCACCCCTCCACTTT.

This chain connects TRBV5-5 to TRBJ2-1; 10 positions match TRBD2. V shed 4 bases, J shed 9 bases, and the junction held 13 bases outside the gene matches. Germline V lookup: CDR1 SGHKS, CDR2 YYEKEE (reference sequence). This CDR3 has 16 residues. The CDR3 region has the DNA TGTGCCAGCAGCACGGCTAGCGGGGGTGGGCATCGTGAGCAGTTCTTC. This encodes CASSTASGGGHREQFF. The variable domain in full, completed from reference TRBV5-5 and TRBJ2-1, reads DAGVTQSPTHLIKTRGQQVTLRCSPISGHKSVSWYQQVLGQGPQFIFQYYEKEERGRGNFPDRFSARQFPNYSSELNVNALLLGDSALYLCASSTASGGGHREQFFGPGTRLTVL.

CDR3 DNA sequence: TGTGCCAGCAGTGGGGGCAGCTGGCAGGACAGGGGAACAGATACGCAGTATTTT. It encodes CASSGGSWQDRGTDTQYF. V gene TRBV6-1 combines with J gene TRBJ2-3; TRBD1 matches at 9 bases. Germline CDR1 and CDR2: MNHNS and SASEGT. The CDR3 has 18 amino acids. With 4 bases clipped from V and 3 bases from J, the junction kept 14 bases outside the gene matches.

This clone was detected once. The CDR3 loop reads CASSGQNANTGELFF. In DNA, the CDR3 is TGTGCCAGCTCAGGACAAAACGCGAACACCGGGGAGCTGTTTTTT. The chain links TRBV18 to TRBJ2-2, with D maybe TRBD1 (5 bases). The germline V and J ends were trimmed by 5 bases and 0 bases, with 10 bases remaining between them. Germline loops: CDR1 KGHSH, CDR2 LQKENI. The CDR3 spans 15 residues.

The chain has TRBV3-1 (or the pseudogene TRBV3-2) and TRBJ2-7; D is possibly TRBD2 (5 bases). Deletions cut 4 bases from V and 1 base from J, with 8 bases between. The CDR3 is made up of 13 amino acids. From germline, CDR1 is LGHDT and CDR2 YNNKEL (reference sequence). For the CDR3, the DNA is TGTGCCAGCAGCCTCCCGGGGTCCTACGAGCAGTACTTC. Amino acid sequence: CASSLPGSYEQYF.

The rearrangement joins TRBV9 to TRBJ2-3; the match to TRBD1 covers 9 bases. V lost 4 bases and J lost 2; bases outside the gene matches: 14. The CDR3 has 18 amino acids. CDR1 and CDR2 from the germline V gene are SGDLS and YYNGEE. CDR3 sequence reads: CASSPSHPGQGLTDTQYF. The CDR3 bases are TGTGCCAGCAGCCCCTCCCACCCCGGACAGGGGCTCACAGATACGCAGTATTTT.

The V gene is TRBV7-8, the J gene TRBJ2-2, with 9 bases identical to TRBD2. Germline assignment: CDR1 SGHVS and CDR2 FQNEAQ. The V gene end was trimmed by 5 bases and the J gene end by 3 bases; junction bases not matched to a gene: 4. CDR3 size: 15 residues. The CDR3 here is CASSLRLADTGELFF. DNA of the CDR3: TGTGCCAGCAGCCTTAGACTAGCGGACACCGGGGAGCTGTTTTTT.

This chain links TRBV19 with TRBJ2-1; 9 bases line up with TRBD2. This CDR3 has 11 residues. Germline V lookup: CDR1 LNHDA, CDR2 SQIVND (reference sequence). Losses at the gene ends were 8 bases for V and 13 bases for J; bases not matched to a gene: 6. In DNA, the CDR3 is TGTGCCAGTTCTAGCGGGAAACTACAGTTCTTC. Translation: CASSSGKLQFF.

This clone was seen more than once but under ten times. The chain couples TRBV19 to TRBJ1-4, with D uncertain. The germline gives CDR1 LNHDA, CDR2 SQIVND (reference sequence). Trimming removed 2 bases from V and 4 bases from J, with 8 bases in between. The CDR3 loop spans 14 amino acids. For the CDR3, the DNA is TGTGCCAGTAGTATAAGTCAGAATAATGAAAAACTGTTTTTT. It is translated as CASSISQNNEKLFF.

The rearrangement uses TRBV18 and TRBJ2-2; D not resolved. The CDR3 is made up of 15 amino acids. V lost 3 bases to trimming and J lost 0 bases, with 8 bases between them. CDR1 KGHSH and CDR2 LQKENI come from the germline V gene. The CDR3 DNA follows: TGTGCCAGCTCACCCGGGTCAGCGAACACCGGGGAGCTGTTTTTT. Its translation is CASSPGSANTGELFF.

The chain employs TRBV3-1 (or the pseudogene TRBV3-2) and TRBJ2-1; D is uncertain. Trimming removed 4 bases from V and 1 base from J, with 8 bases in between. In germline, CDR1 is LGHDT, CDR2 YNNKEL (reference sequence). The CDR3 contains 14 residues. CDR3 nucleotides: TGTGCCAGCAGCCCGCCTATGTCCTACAATGAGCAGTTCTTC. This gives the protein CASSPPMSYNEQFF.

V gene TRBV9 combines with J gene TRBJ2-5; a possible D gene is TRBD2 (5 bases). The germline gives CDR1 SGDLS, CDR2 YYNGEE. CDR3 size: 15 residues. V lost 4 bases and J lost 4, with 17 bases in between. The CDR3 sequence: CASSFQASWGETQYF. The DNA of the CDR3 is TGTGCCAGCAGCTTTCAAGCTAGCTGGGGAGAGACCCAGTACTTC.

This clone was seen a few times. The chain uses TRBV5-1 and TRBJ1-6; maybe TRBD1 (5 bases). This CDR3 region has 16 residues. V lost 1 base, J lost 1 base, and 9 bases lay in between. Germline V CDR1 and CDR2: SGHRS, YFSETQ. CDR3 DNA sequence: TGCGCCAGCAGCTTGTCGGGGGAGTCCTATAATTCACCCCTCCACTTT. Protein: CASSLSGESYNSPLHF.

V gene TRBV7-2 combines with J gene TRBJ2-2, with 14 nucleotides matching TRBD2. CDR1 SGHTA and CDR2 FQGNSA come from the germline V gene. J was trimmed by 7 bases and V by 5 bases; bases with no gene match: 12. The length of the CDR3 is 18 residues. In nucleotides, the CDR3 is TGTGCCAGCAGCCCGGGACTAGCGGGAGTCCCGGGAGGCGGGGAGCTGTTTTTT. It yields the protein CASSPGLAGVPGGGELFF. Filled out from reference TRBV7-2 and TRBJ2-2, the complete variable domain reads GAGVSQSPSNKVTEKGKDVELRCDPISGHTALYWYRQSLGQGLEFLIYFQGNSAPDKSGLPSDRFSAERTGGSVSTLTIQRTQQEDSAVYLCASSPGLAGVPGGGELFFGEGSRLTVL.

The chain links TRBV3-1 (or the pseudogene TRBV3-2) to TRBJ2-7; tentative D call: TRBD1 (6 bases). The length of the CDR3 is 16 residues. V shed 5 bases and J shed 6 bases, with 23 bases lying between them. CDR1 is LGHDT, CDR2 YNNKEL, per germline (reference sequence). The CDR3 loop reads CASSWGLGQLTTEQYF. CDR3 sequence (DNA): TGTGCCAGCAGCTGGGGCTTGGGACAACTGACAACCGAGCAGTACTTC.

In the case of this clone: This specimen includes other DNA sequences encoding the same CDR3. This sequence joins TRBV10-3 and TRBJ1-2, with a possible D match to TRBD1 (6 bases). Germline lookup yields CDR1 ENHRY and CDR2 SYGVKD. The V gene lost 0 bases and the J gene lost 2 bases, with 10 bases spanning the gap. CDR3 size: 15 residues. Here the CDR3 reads CAISESKDSNYGYTF. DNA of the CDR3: TGTGCCATCAGTGAGTCAAAGGACAGCAACTATGGCTACACCTTC.

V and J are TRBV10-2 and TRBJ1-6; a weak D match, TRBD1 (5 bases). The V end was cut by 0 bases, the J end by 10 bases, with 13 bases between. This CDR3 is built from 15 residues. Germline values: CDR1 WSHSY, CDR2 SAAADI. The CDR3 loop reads CASSESIRVGSPLHF. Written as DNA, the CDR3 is TGCGCCAGCAGTGAGTCGATCAGGGTAGGCTCACCCCTCCACTTT.

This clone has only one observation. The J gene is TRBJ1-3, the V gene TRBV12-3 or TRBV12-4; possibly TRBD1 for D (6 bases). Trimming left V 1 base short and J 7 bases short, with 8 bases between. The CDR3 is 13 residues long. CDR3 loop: CASSLGQGNTIYF. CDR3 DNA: TGTGCCAGCAGTTTAGGGCAGGGGAACACCATATATTTT.

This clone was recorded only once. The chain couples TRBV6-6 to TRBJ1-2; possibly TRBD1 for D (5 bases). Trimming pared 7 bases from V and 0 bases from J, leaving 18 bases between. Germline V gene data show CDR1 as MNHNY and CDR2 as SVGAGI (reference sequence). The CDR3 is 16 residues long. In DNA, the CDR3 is TGTGCCAGCAAGCCAGGAGGGGTTAACGCTAACTATGGCTACACCTTC. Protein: CASKPGGVNANYGYTF.

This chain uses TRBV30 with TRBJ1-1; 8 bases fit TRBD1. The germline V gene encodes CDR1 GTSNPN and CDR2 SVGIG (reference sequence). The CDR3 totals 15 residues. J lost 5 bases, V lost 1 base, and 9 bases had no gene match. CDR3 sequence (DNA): TGTGCCTGGAGTGCCCTCGGACAGGGACGAACTGAAGCTTTCTTT. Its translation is CAWSALGQGRTEAFF.

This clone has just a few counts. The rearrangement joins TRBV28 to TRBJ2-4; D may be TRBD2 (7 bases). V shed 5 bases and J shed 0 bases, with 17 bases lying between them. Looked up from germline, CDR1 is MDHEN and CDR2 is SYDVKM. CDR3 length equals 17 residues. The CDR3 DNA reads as TGTGCCAGCAGTCCCGTCTTCCGGGGGGCAGCCAAAAACATTCAGTACTTC. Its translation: CASSPVFRGAAKNIQYF.

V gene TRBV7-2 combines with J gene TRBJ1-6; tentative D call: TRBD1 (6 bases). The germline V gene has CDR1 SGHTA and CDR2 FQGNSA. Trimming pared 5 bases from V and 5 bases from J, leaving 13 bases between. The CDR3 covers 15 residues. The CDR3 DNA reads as TGTGCCAGCAGCCCCCAGGGGCTTGATAATTCACCCCTCCACTTT. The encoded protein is CASSPQGLDNSPLHF.